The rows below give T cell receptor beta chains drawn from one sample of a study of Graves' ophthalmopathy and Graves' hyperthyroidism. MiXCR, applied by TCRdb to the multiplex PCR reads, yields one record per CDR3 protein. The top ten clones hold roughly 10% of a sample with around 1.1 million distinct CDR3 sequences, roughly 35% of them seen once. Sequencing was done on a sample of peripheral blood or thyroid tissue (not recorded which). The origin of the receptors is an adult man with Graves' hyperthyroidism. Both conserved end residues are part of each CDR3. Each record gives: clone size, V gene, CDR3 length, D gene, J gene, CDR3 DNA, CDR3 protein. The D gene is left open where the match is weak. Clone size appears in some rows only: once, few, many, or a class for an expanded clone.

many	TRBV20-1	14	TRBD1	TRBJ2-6	TGCAGTGCTAGAGGGAATAAGGGGGCGGACGTCCTGACTTTC	CSARGNKGADVLTF
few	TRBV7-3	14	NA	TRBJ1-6	TGTGCCAGCAGCTTTCAAGGTCGCAATTCACCCCTCCACTTT	CASSFQGRNSPLHF
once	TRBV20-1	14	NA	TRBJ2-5	TGCAGTGCTCAAAAAAAACTATTGCGAGAGACCCAGTACTTC	CSAQKKLLRETQYF
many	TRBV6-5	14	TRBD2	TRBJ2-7	TGTGCCAGCAGTTCTACGCAACTAGCGGACGAGCAGTACTTC	CASSSTQLADEQYF
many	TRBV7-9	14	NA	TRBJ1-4	TGTGCCAGCAGCCGGGGGAAGGCTAATGAAAAACTGTTTTTT	CASSRGKANEKLFF
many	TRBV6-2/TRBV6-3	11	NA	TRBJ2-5	TGTGCCAGCAGTTCGCTACGGACCTTGTACTTC	CASSSLRTLYF
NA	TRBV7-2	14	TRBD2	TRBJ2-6	TGTGCCAGCAGCCGTCGATCCGGGACTAGCGTCCTGACTTTC	CASSRRSGTSVLTF
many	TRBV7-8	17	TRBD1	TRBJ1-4	TGTGCCAGCAGCCCTCGGGACAGGGTGCCCAGGGCTGAAAAACTGTTTTTT	CASSPRDRVPRAEKLFF
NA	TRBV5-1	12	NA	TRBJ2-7	TGCGCCAGCAGCCCACGGTGCTACGAGCAGTACTTC	CASSPRCYEQYF
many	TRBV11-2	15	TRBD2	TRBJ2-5	TGTGCCAGCAGCTTAGCGCGGGGGATAGGAGAGACCCAGTACTTC	CASSLARGIGETQYF
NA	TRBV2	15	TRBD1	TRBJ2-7	TGTGCCAGCAGTTATGGTCTGTCCGGGACAGGGGAGCAGTACTTC	CASSYGLSGTGEQYF
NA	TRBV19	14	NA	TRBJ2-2	TGTGCCAGTACTACGGATCCGAACACCGGGGAGCTGTTTTTT	CASTTDPNTGELFF
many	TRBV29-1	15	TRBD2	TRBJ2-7	TGCAGCGTTGAATGGACTAGTTCGCAGCGACGCGAGCAGTACTTC	CSVEWTSSQRREQYF
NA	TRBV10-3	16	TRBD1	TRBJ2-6	TGTGCCATCAGTGAGTCAGGGAACAGGGGTACCTACGTCCTGACTTTC	CAISESGNRGTYVLTF
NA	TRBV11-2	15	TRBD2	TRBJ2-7	TGTGCCAGCTCACCGCCGGGACTAGCGAGCAGCGAGCAGTACTTC	CASSPPGLASSEQYF
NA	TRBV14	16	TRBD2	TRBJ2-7	TGTGCCAGCAGCCAAGGACTAGCGGACGGCTCCTACGGGCAGTACTTC	CASSQGLADGSYGQYF
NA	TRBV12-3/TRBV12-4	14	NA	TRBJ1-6	TGTGCCAGCAGTATATCCCGGTATAATTCACCCCTCCACTTT	CASSISRYNSPLHF
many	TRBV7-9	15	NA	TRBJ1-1	TGTGCCAGCAGCTTTAGGACGGCGGAGAACACTGAAGCTTTCTTT	CASSFRTAENTEAFF
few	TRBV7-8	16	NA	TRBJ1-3	TGTGCCAGCAGCTTAGCGCTAAGGGTAACTGGAAACACCATATATTTT	CASSLALRVTGNTIYF
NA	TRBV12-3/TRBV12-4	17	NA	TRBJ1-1	TGTGCCAGCAGCCCCCACAACAGGGCAGTCATGAACACTGAAGCTTTCTTT	CASSPHNRAVMNTEAFF
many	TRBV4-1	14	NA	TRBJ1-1	TGCGCCAGCAGCCAACTACAGGGTTCGGGTGAAGCTTTCTTT	CASSQLQGSGEAFF
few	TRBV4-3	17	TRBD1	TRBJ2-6	TGCGCCAGCAGCCAGCTAACAGGGGGCTCTGGGGCCAACGTCCTGACTTTC	CASSQLTGGSGANVLTF
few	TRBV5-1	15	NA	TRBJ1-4	TGCGCCAGCAGCGACTGGGGGCTACTATCCGAAAAACTGTTTTTT	CASSDWGLLSEKLFF
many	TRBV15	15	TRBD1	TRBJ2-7	TGTGCCACCAGATTAGGACAGGGAGGCACCTACGAGCAGTACTTC	CATRLGQGGTYEQYF